Listed here is a single TCR beta chain. Data came from immunoSEQ multiplex PCR; TCRdb stores just in-frame clones and leaves some out. This sample yields 70,000 or so clones, of which 90% are seen a single time; 5.5% to 8.5% belongs to the top ten. This specimen comes from a study of blood T cell repertoires in COVID-19. Study background: Specimens from acute and convalescent COVID-19 originated in the United States, Italy and Spain.

Sequencing used peripheral blood. The clonotype comes from a woman of 80 years or more with active COVID-19.

CDR3 region: CASSPAGAPEDTQYF. The CDR3 coding sequence is TGTGCCAGCAGTCCGGCTGGGGCCCCCGAAGATACGCAGTATTTT. The V and J genes are TRBV28 and TRBJ2-3, with a weak D call TRBD1 (5 bases). V gave up 5 bases and J gave up 5 bases, with 17 bases separating them. The germline gives CDR1 MDHEN, CDR2 SYDVKM. There are 15 residues in the CDR3.